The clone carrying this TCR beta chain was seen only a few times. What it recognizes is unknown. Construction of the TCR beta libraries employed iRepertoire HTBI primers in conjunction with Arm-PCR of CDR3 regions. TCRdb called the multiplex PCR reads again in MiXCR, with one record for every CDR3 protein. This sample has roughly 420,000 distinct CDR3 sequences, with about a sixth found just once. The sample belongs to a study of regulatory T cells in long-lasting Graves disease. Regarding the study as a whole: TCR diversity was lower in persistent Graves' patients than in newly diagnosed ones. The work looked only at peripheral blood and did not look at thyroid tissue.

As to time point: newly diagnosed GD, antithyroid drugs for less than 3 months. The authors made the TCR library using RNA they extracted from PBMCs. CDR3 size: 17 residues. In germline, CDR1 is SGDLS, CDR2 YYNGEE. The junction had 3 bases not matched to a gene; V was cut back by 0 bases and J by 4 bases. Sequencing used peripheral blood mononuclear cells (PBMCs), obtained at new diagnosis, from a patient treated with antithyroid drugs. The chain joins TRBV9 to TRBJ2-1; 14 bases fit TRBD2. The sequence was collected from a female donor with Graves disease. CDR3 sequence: CASSVGGTSGGYNEQFF. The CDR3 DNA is TGTGCCAGCAGCGTAGGTGGGACTAGCGGGGGATACAATGAGCAGTTCTTC. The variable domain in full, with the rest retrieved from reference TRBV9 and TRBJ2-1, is DSGVTQTPKHLITATGQRVTLRCSPRSGDLSVYWYQQSLDQGLQFLIQYYNGEERAKGNILERFSAQQFPDLHSELNLSSLELGDSALYFCASSVGGTSGGYNEQFFGPGTRLTVL.